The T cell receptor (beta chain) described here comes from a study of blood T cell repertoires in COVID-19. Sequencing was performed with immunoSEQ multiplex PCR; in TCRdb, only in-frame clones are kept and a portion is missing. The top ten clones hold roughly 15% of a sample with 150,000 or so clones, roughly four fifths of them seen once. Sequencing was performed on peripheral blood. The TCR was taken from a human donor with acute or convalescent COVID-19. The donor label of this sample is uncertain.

CDR3 nucleotides: TGTGCCAGCAGCCCCCGGACAGGGTACACCGGGGAGCTGTTTTTT. Protein sequence: CASSPRTGYTGELFF. The rearrangement uses TRBV7-2 and TRBJ2-2; 8 bases align to TRBD1. Germline CDR1 reads SGHTA; CDR2 reads FQGNSA. The CDR3 loop spans 15 amino acids. The junction had 5 bases not matched to a gene; V was cut back by 5 bases and J by 3 bases. Using reference TRBV7-2 and TRBJ2-2 for the parts outside the CDR3, the full variable domain is GAGVSQSPSNKVTEKGKDVELRCDPISGHTALYWYRQSLGQGLEFLIYFQGNSAPDKSGLPSDRFSAERTGGSVSTLTIQRTQQEDSAVYLCASSPRTGYTGELFFGEGSRLTVL.